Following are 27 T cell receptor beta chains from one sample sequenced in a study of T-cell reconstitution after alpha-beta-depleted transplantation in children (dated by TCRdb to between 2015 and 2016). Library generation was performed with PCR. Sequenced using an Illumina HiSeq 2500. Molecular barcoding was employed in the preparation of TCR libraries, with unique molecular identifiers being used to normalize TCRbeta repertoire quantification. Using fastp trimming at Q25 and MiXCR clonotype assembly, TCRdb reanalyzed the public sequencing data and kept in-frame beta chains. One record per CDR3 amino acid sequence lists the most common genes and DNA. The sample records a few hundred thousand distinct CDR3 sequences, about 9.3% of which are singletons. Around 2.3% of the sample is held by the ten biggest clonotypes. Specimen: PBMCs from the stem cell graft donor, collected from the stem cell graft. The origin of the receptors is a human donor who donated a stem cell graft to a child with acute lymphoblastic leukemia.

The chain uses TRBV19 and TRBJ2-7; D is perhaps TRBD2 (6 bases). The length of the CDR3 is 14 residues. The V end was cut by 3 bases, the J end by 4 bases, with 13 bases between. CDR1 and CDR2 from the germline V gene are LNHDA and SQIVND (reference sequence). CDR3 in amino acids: CASSMGGTRYEQYF. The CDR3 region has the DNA TGTGCCAGTAGTATGGGGGGAACGCGGTACGAGCAGTACTTC.

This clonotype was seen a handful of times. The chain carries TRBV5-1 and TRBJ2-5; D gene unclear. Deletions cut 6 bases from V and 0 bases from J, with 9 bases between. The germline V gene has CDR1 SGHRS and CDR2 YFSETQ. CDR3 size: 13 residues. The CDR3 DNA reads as TGCGCCAGCAAAACCGGATACCAAGAGACCCAGTACTTC. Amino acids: CASKTGYQETQYF.

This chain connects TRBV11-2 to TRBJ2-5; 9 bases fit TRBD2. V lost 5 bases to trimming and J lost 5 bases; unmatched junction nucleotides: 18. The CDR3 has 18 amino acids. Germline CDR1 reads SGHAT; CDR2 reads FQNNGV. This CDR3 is CASSPLLAGGLQWETQYF. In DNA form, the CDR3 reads TGTGCCAGCAGCCCTTTACTAGCGGGCGGGCTCCAGTGGGAGACCCAGTACTTC.

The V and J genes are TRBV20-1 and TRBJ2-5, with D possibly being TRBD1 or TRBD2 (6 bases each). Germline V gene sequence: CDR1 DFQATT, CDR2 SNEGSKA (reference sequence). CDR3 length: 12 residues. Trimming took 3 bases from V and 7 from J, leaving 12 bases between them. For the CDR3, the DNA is TGCAGTGCTAGGGGGGGCGAAGGGACCCAGTACTTC. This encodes CSARGGEGTQYF.

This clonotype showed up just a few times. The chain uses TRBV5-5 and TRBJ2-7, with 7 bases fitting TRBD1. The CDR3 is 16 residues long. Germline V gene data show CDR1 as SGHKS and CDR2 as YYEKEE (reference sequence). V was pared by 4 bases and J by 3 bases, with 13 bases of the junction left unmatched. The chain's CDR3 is CASSRIGTDRNYEQYF. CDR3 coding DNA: TGTGCCAGCAGCCGTATCGGGACAGATCGGAACTACGAGCAGTACTTC.

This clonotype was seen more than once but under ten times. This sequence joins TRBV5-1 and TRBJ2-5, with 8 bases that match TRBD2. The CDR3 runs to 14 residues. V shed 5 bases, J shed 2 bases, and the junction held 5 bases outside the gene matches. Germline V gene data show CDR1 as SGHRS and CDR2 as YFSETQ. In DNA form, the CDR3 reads TGCGCCAGCAGTAGCGGGACGTCACAAGAGACCCAGTACTTC. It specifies CASSSGTSQETQYF.

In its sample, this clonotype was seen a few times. CDR3 nucleotide sequence: TGTGCCAGCAGTTGGGACAGCGGCACTGAAGCTTTCTTT. It yields the protein CASSWDSGTEAFF. V and J are TRBV12-3 or TRBV12-4 and TRBJ1-1, with TRBD1 identical over 7 bases. This CDR3 contains 13 residues. V lost 4 bases, J lost 4 bases, and 3 bases stayed unmatched.

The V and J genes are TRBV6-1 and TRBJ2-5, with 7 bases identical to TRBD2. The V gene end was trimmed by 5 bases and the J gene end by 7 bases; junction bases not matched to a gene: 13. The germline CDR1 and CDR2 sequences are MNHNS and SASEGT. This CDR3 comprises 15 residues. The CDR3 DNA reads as TGTGCCAGCAGTAAGGGGTTACTAGCGAGGGGGACCCAGTACTTC. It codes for CASSKGLLARGTQYF.

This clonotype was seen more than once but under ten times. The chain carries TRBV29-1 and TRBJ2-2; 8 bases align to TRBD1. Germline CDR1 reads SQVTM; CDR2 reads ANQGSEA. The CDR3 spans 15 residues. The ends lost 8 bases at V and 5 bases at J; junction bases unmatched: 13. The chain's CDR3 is CSLYPGGPGTGELFF. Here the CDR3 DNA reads TGCAGCCTGTATCCAGGGGGCCCGGGGACCGGGGAGCTGTTTTTT.

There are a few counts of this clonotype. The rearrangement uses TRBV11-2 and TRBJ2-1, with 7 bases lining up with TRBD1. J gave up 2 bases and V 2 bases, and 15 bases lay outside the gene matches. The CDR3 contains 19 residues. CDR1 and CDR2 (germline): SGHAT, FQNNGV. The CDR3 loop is CASSLLYRGWSPAYNEQFF. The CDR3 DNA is TGTGCCAGCAGCTTACTGTACAGGGGATGGTCCCCGGCCTACAATGAGCAGTTCTTC.

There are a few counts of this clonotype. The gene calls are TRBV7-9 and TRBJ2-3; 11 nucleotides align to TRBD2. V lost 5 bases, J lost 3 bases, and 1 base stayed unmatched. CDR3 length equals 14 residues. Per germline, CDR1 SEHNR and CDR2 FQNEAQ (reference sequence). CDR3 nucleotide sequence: TGTGCCAGCAGCGCTAGCGGGAGGACAGATACGCAGTATTTT. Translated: CASSASGRTDTQYF. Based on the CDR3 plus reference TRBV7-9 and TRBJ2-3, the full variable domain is DTGVSQNPRHKITKRGQNVTFRCDPISEHNRLYWYRQTLGQGPEFLTYFQNEAQLEKSRLLSDRFSAERPKGSFSTLEIQRTEQGDSAMYLCASSASGRTDTQYFGPGTRLTVL.

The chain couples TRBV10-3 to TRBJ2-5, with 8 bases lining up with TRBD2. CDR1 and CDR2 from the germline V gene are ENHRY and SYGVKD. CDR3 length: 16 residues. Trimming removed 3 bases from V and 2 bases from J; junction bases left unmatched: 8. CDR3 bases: TGTGCCATCAGTGAAGGAGCGGGAGAATGGCAAGAGACCCAGTACTTC. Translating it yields CAISEGAGEWQETQYF.

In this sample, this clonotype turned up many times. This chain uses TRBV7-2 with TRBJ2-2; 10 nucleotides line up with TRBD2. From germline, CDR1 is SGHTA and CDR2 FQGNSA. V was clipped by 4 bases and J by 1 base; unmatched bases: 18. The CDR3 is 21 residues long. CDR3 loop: CASSWSLLAAGGPKNTGELFF. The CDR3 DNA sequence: TGTGCCAGCAGCTGGTCACTTCTGGCAGCGGGAGGGCCAAAGAACACCGGGGAGCTGTTTTTT.

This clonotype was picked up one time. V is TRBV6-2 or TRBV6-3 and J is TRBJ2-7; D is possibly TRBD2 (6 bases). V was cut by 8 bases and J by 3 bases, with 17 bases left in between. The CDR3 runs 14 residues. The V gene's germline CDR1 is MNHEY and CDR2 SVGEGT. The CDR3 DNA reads TGTGCCAGCCGCCGGGGGACTCTAATCTACGAGCAGTACTTC. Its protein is CASRRGTLIYEQYF.

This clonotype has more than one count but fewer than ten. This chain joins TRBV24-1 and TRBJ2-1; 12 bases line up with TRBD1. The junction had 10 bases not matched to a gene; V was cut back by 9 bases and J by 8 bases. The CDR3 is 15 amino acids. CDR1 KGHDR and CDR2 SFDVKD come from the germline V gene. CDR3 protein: CATGNRDRGRDEQFF. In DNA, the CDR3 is TGTGCCACCGGAAACCGGGACAGGGGGCGGGATGAGCAGTTCTTC.

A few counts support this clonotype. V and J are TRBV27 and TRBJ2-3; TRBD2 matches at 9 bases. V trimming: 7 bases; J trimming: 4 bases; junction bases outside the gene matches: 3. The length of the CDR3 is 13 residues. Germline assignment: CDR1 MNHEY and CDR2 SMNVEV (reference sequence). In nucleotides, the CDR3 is TGTGCCAGCATTGGCGGGGGGGCAGATACGCAGTATTTT. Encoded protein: CASIGGGADTQYF.

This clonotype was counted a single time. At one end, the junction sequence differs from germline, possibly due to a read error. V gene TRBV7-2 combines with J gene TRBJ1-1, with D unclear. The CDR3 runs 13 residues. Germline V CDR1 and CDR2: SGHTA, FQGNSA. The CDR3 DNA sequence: TGTGCCGGCAGCTTAAAACAAAACACTGAAGCTTTCTTT. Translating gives CAGSLKQNTEAFF.

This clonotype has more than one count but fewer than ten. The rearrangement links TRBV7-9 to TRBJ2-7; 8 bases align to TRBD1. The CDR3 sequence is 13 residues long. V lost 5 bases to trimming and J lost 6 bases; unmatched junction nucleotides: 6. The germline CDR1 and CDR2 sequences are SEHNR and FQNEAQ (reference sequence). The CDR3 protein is CASSPRTGPEQYF. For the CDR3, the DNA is TGTGCCAGCAGCCCTCGGACAGGGCCCGAGCAGTACTTC.

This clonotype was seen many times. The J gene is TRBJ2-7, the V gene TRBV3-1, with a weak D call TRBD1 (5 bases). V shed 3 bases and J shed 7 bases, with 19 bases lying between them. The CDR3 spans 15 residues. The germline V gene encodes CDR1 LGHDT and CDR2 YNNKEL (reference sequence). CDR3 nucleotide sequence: TGTGCCAGCAGCCACCTCGCAGGGTTTGCCTGGGAGCAGTACTTC. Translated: CASSHLAGFAWEQYF.

CDR3 sequence: CSVEDGTSGALPQYF. CDR3 sequence (DNA): TGCAGCGTTGAAGATGGGACTAGCGGAGCCCTCCCGCAGTATTTT. The rearrangement links TRBV29-1 to TRBJ2-3; 11 bases agree with TRBD2. The CDR3 runs to 15 residues. Trimming cost V 0 bases and J 10 bases; bases outside gene matches: 9. The V gene's germline CDR1 is SQVTM and CDR2 ANQGSEA.

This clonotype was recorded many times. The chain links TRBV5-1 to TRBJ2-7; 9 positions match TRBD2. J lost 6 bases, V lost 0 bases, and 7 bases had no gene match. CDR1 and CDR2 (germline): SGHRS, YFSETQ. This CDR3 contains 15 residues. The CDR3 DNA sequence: TGCGCCAGCAGCTTGGTATCTAGCGGGAAAGGCGAGCAGTACTTC. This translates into CASSLVSSGKGEQYF.

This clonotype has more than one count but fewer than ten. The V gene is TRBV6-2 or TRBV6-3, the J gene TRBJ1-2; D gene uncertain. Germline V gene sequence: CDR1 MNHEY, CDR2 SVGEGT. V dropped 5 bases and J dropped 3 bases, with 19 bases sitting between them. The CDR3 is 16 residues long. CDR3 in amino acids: CASSIRHGVDDYGYTF. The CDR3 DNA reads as TGTGCCAGCAGTATACGACACGGGGTCGACGACTATGGCTACACCTTC.

The CDR3 region is CASSPGGGTISYNEQFF. CDR3 in DNA: TGTGCCAGCAGCCCCGGAGGCGGGACTATCTCCTACAATGAGCAGTTCTTC. The chain is built from TRBV5-6 and TRBJ2-1; 7 bases are a match to TRBD2. This CDR3 region has 17 residues. J was trimmed by 0 bases and V by 4 bases; bases with no gene match: 10. The germline CDR1 and CDR2 sequences are SGHDT and YYEEEE. Full variable domain (outside the CDR3, taken from reference TRBV5-6 and TRBJ2-1): DAGVTQSPTHLIKTRGQQVTLRCSPKSGHDTVSWYQQALGQGPQFIFQYYEEEERQRGNFPDRFSGHQFPNYSSELNVNALLLGDSALYLCASSPGGGTISYNEQFFGPGTRLTVL.

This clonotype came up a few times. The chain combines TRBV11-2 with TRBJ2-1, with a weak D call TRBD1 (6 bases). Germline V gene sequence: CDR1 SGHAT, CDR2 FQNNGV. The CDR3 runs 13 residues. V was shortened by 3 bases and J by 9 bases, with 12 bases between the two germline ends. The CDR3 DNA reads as TGTGCCAGCAGCTTGGGGGCCCCCCCTGAGCAGTTCTTC. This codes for CASSLGAPPEQFF.

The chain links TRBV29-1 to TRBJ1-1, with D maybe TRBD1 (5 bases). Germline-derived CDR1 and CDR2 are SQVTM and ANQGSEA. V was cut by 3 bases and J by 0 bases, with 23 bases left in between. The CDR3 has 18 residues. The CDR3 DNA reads TGCAGCGTTGACCGAGGGGTAATACGGTCTAACATGAACACTGAAGCTTTCTTT. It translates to CSVDRGVIRSNMNTEAFF.

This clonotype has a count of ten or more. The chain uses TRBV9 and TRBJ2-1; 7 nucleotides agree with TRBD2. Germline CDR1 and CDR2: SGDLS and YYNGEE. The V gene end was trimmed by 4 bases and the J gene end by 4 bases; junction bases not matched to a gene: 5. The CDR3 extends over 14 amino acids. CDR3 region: CASSPSGLYNEQFF. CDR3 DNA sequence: TGTGCCAGCAGCCCTAGCGGATTATACAATGAGCAGTTCTTC.

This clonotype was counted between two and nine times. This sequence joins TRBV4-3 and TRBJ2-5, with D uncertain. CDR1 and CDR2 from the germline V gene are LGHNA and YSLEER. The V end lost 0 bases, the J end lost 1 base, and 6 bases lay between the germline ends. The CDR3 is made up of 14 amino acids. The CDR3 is CASSQDPSQETQYF. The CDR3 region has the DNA TGCGCCAGCAGCCAAGATCCCTCCCAAGAGACCCAGTACTTC.